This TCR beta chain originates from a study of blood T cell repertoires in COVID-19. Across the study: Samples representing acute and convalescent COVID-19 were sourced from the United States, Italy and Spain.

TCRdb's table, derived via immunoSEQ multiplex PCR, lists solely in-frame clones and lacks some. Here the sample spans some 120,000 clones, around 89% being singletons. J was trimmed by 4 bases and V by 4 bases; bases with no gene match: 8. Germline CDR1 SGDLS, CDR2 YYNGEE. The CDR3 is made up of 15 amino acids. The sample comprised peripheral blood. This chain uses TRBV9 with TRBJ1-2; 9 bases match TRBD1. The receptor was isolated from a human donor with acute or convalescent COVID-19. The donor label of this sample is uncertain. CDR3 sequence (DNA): TGTGCCAGCAGCCCACAGGGGGCCGCCCGCTATGGCTACACCTTC. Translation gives CASSPQGAARYGYTF. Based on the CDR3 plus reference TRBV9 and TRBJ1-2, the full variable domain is DSGVTQTPKHLITATGQRVTLRCSPRSGDLSVYWYQQSLDQGLQFLIQYYNGEERAKGNILERFSAQQFPDLHSELNLSSLELGDSALYFCASSPQGAARYGYTFGSGTRLTVV.